The 29 T cell receptor beta chains below were found in one sample sequenced in a study of cytomegalovirus exposure and HLA in healthy donors. Sequencing used immunoSEQ multiplex PCR; TCRdb keeps in-frame clones, though not all of them. The data contain some 84,000 clones, more than 75% of them singletons. The sample was PBMCs. The receptor set was obtained from a man under 40 in good health and CMV-seronegative.

This chain links TRBV5-1 with TRBJ2-5, with TRBD1 identical over 7 bases. The CDR3 consists of 15 residues. Germline trimming cut 2 bases from V and 6 bases from J; bases unmatched to any gene: 10. Germline loops: CDR1 SGHRS, CDR2 YFSETQ. The CDR3 here is CASSFPQGLAQTQYF. As DNA, the CDR3 is TGCGCCAGCAGCTTCCCACAGGGGCTGGCCCAGACCCAGTACTTC.

The CDR3 nucleotides are TGTGCCACCAGCAGGGGCAGGAACACTGAAGCTTTCTTT. It encodes CATSRGRNTEAFF. The chain links TRBV15 to TRBJ1-1; D gene ambiguous. The CDR3 has 13 amino acids. Germline V gene sequence: CDR1 LNHNV, CDR2 YYDKDF (reference sequence). Trimming removed 3 bases from V and 1 base from J, with 6 bases in between. The full variable domain, its missing parts supplied by reference TRBV15 and TRBJ1-1, is DAMVIQNPRYQVTQFGKPVTLSCSQTLNHNVMYWYQQKSSQAPKLLFHYYDKDFNNEADTPDNFQSRRPNTSFCFLDIRSPGLGDTAMYLCATSRGRNTEAFFGQGTRLTVV.

The chain has TRBV18 and TRBJ2-5, with D possibly matching TRBD2 (5 bases). V lost 4 bases and J lost 4, with 22 bases in between. The CDR3 runs to 17 residues. In germline, CDR1 is KGHSH, CDR2 LQKENI. CDR3 loop: CASSLIREPSIGETQYF. CDR3 in DNA: TGTGCCAGCTCACTAATTCGGGAACCATCTATTGGAGAGACCCAGTACTTC.

The chain carries TRBV27 and TRBJ2-7; TRBD1 is a possible D gene (6 bases). The CDR3 contains 14 residues. Germline-derived CDR1 and CDR2 are MNHEY and SMNVEV (reference sequence). Trimming stripped 8 bases from V and 9 bases from J, with 23 bases between. The DNA for the CDR3 is TGTGCCAGCGGAACAGGGCGCGGCGTCCTGGGGCAGTACTTC. Translating it yields CASGTGRGVLGQYF.

The rearrangement links TRBV11-3 to TRBJ2-1, with TRBD2 matching over 13 bases. The J segment lost 6 bases and the V segment lost 5 bases, leaving 1 base of the junction unmatched. CDR1 is SGHNT and CDR2 is YENEEA in the germline V gene. The length of the CDR3 is 14 residues. CDR3 in DNA: TGTGCCAGCAGCCGGACTAGCGGGGGCAATGAGCAGTTCTTC. This encodes CASSRTSGGNEQFF.

This clone was observed once. This chain links TRBV2 with TRBJ2-1; 8 bases are a match to TRBD2. There are 14 residues in the CDR3. Germline V gene data show CDR1 as SNHLY and CDR2 as FYNNEI. V lost 11 bases to trimming and J lost 2 bases; unmatched junction nucleotides: 8. The CDR3, as DNA: TGTGCCTCAGGCGGGACTAGTCCCTACAATGAGCAGTTCTTC. Translation: CASGGTSPYNEQFF.

This clone was seen a few times. This chain joins TRBV7-2 and TRBJ1-3; a possible D gene is TRBD1 (5 bases). Germline assignment: CDR1 SGHTA and CDR2 FQGNSA. This CDR3 has 13 amino acids. V gave up 5 bases and J gave up 3 bases, with 8 bases separating them. CDR3 region: CASSRDYGNTIYF. CDR3 nucleotides: TGTGCCAGCAGCAGGGACTATGGAAACACCATATATTTT.

As concerns this clone: Other DNA sequences of this sample code for an identical CDR3. V usage is TRBV27 and J usage is TRBJ1-1; D gene uncertain. V was pared by 2 bases and J by 3 bases, with 7 bases between. The germline gives CDR1 MNHEY, CDR2 SMNVEV (reference sequence). CDR3 length: 13 residues. CDR3 nucleotide sequence: TGTGCCAGCAGTTTAGGGAGGGACACTGAAGCTTTCTTT. It specifies CASSLGRDTEAFF.

This sequence joins TRBV5-4 and TRBJ1-1; D gene unclear. The germline CDR1 and CDR2 sequences are SGHNT and YYREEE (reference sequence). The CDR3 contains 13 residues. The germline V and J ends were trimmed by 7 bases and 4 bases, with 14 bases remaining between them. The CDR3 coding sequence is TGTGCCAGCGGCGGCGGTCAAGTCACTGAAGCTTTCTTT. It encodes CASGGGQVTEAFF.

This chain connects TRBV11-3 to TRBJ2-2; TRBD2 agrees at 8 bases. Germline CDR1 reads SGHNT; CDR2 reads YENEEA. This CDR3 is built from 16 residues. After removal of 1 base from V and 4 bases from J, the junction contained 5 bases not matched to a gene. DNA for the CDR3: TGTGCCAGCAGCTTAGTTTTTGCGGGAGGCACCGGGGAGCTGTTTTTT. Protein product: CASSLVFAGGTGELFF.

The J gene is TRBJ2-7, the V gene TRBV28; 11 bases are a match to TRBD1. V lost 4 bases and J lost 5; bases outside the gene matches: 10. This CDR3 region has 16 residues. Germline-derived CDR1 and CDR2 are MDHEN and SYDVKM. The CDR3, as DNA: TGTGCCAGCAGTTATCCCGCGGGGACAGGGGGTGACGAGCAGTACTTC. Residues: CASSYPAGTGGDEQYF.

This chain connects TRBV19 to TRBJ2-3, with D tentatively TRBD2 (6 bases). The germline CDR1 and CDR2 sequences are LNHDA and SQIVND (reference sequence). CDR3 length: 14 residues. V lost 7 bases and J 4 bases, leaving 15 bases between the germline ends. CDR3 protein: CASTAGRWADTQYF. For the CDR3, the DNA is TGTGCCAGTACCGCAGGGAGGTGGGCAGATACGCAGTATTTT.

This chain links TRBV5-4 with TRBJ2-7, with 7 nucleotides matching TRBD1. Germline lookup yields CDR1 SGHNT and CDR2 YYREEE (reference sequence). After removal of 3 bases from V and 5 bases from J, the junction contained 8 bases not matched to a gene. The CDR3 loop spans 14 amino acids. The CDR3 nucleotides read TGTGCCAGCAGCTACCAGGGGGTTGACCACGAGCAGTACTTC. This codes for CASSYQGVDHEQYF. Full variable domain (missing parts from reference TRBV5-4 and TRBJ2-7): ETGVTQSPTHLIKTRGQQVTLRCSSQSGHNTVSWYQQALGQGPQFIFQYYREEENGRGNFPPRFSGLQFPNYSSELNVNALELDDSALYLCASSYQGVDHEQYFGPGTRLTVT.

V and J are TRBV30 and TRBJ2-1; D gene uncertain. The V and J ends lost 4 bases and 0 bases respectively, with 10 bases between them. Germline V gene sequence: CDR1 GTSNPN, CDR2 SVGIG (reference sequence). CDR3 length: 14 residues. CDR3 nucleotide sequence: TGTGCCTGGACCCCCATCGGCTCCTACAATGAGCAGTTCTTC. As protein: CAWTPIGSYNEQFF. The variable domain in full, completed from reference TRBV30 and TRBJ2-1, reads SQTIHQWPATLVQPVGSPLSLECTVEGTSNPNLYWYRQAAGRGLQLLFYSVGIGQISSEVPQNLSASRPQDRQFILSSKKLLLSDSGFYLCAWTPIGSYNEQFFGPGTRLTVL.

The rearrangement uses TRBV19 and TRBJ2-2; 7 bases are a match to TRBD1. With V trimmed by 6 bases and J by 1 base, 5 bases remained unmatched. This CDR3 is 15 amino acids long. From germline, CDR1 is LNHDA and CDR2 SQIVND (reference sequence). DNA of the CDR3: TGTGCCAGTAGGGGGACAGATTGGAACACCGGGGAGCTGTTTTTT. Its protein product is CASRGTDWNTGELFF.

The chain combines TRBV5-1 with TRBJ2-5; possible D gene TRBD2, 5 bases. The J call may be wrong; the DNA end is better matched by TRBJ2-7. This CDR3 comprises 16 residues. Germline values: CDR1 SGHRS, CDR2 YFSETQ. The CDR3 loop reads CASSLVGLATSYEQYF. In nucleotides, the CDR3 is TGCGCCAGCAGCTTGGTTGGACTCGCGACGTCCTACGAGCAGTACTTC.

The chain links TRBV5-4 to TRBJ1-2; 8 nucleotides match TRBD1. Germline CDR1 is SGHNT and CDR2 is YYREEE (reference sequence). The CDR3 length is 14 residues. Trimming cost V 4 bases and J 4 bases; bases outside gene matches: 6. In DNA form, the CDR3 reads TGTGCCAGCAGCGAAACAGGGGGACTCTATGGCTACACCTTC. Translating it yields CASSETGGLYGYTF.

This sequence joins TRBV6-6 and TRBJ1-2; the D is unclear. Deletions cut 6 bases from V and 8 bases from J, with 22 bases between. CDR3 size: 15 residues. Germline V gene sequence: CDR1 MNHNY, CDR2 SVGAGI (reference sequence). CDR3 sequence: CASRTDPPLDSGYTF. The CDR3 region has the DNA TGTGCCAGCAGGACCGACCCGCCTTTAGACTCGGGCTACACCTTC.

The chain has TRBV4-1 and TRBJ1-1, with D uncertain. The germline gives CDR1 MGHRA, CDR2 YSYEKL. The CDR3 has 16 amino acids. Trimming removed 0 bases at V and 8 bases at J, with 19 bases between. CDR3 nucleotides: TGCGCCAGCAGCCAAGATGGGCTACAGTTGCCCCGCGAAGCTTTCTTT. Its protein is CASSQDGLQLPREAFF.

The CDR3 sequence: CASSLGGLPLRDGYTF. The CDR3 nucleotides read TGTGCCAGCAGTTTAGGGGGACTCCCTCTGCGGGATGGCTACACCTTC. The rearrangement links TRBV28 to TRBJ1-2, with D perhaps matching TRBD1 (5 bases). The CDR3 has 16 residues. The V end was cut by 2 bases, the J end by 6 bases, with 19 bases between. CDR1 is MDHEN and CDR2 is SYDVKM in the germline V gene.

This clone was counted a few times. An end of the junction differs from the germline gene, which may be a read error. The chain combines TRBV2 with TRBJ1-5, with a tentative D call TRBD1 (6 bases). This CDR3 spans 14 amino acids. The V gene's germline CDR1 is SNHLY and CDR2 FYNNEI. This chain's CDR3 is CATSTGSNIQPQHF. CDR3 coding DNA: TGTGCCACCAGTACAGGGAGTAACATTCAGCCCCAGCATTTT.

The genes are TRBV6-1 and TRBJ1-2; D might be TRBD1 (6 bases). Looked up from germline, CDR1 is MNHNS and CDR2 is SASEGT. V lost 2 bases to trimming and J lost 4 bases, with 20 bases between them. This CDR3 is built from 17 residues. In DNA, the CDR3 is TGTGCCAGCAGTGAATCCCAAGTCGGGGGGCGCGTCTATGGCTACACCTTC. Residues: CASSESQVGGRVYGYTF.

The gene calls are TRBV10-1 and TRBJ2-1; tentative D call: TRBD1 (6 bases). V was pared by 10 bases and J by 4 bases, with 17 bases between. The V gene's germline CDR1 is WNHNN and CDR2 SYGVQD (reference sequence). CDR3 length equals 14 residues. The CDR3 here is CATRPQGRYNEQFF. The CDR3 nucleotides are TGCGCCACCCGGCCCCAGGGGAGATACAATGAGCAGTTCTTC.

The chain is built from TRBV11-2 and TRBJ2-5; TRBD2 matches 7 bases. V shed 1 base, J shed 4 bases, and the junction held 6 bases outside the gene matches. The CDR3 is 15 amino acids. Germline loops: CDR1 SGHAT, CDR2 FQNNGV. CDR3 sequence: CASSLGGGGGETQYF. For the CDR3, the DNA is TGTGCCAGCAGCTTAGGGGGCGGCGGGGGAGAGACCCAGTACTTC.

The V call is TRBV27, the J call TRBJ1-1, with TRBD1 matching 10 bases. The germline V gene has CDR1 MNHEY and CDR2 SMNVEV (reference sequence). V gave up 4 bases and J gave up 5 bases; unmatched junction bases: 4. CDR3 length equals 14 residues. CDR3 DNA sequence: TGTGCCAGCAGTTCAGGGACAGGGGCGACTGAAGCTTTCTTT. This encodes CASSSGTGATEAFF.

The chain couples TRBV5-1 to TRBJ2-3; 7 bases fit TRBD2. Germline assignment: CDR1 SGHRS and CDR2 YFSETQ. V lost 1 base, J lost 0 bases, and 5 bases stayed unmatched. The CDR3 is 16 residues long. The CDR3 DNA reads TGCGCCAGCAGCTTGCTGGCTAGCGGTAGCACAGATACGCAGTATTTT. This encodes CASSLLASGSTDTQYF. The full variable domain, with the rest looked up from reference TRBV5-1 and TRBJ2-3, is KAGVTQTPRYLIKTRGQQVTLSCSPISGHRSVSWYQQTPGQGLQFLFEYFSETQRNKGNFPGRFSGRQFSNSRSEMNVSTLELGDSALYLCASSLLASGSTDTQYFGPGTRLTVL.

The rearrangement uses TRBV5-6 and TRBJ1-5, with TRBD1 as a possible D gene (5 bases). CDR1 SGHDT and CDR2 YYEEEE come from the germline V gene. The V end lost 3 bases, the J end lost 1 base, and 11 bases lay between the germline ends. This CDR3 has 15 amino acids. CDR3 in DNA: TGTGCCAGCAGCTCCGGGACTGGGAGCAATCAGCCCCAGCATTTT. Translating it yields CASSSGTGSNQPQHF.

The V call is TRBV5-6, the J call TRBJ1-2, with D hard to call. V dropped 0 bases and J dropped 6 bases, with 6 bases sitting between them. CDR1 is SGHDT, CDR2 YYEEEE, per germline. CDR3 length equals 12 residues. The CDR3 nucleotides read TGTGCCAGCAGCTTGGCCGGGAATGGCTACACCTTC. Amino acids: CASSLAGNGYTF. Looking up the rest from reference TRBV5-6 and TRBJ1-2 gives the full variable domain: DAGVTQSPTHLIKTRGQQVTLRCSPKSGHDTVSWYQQALGQGPQFIFQYYEEEERQRGNFPDRFSGHQFPNYSSELNVNALLLGDSALYLCASSLAGNGYTFGSGTRLTVV.

The chain uses TRBV6-1 and TRBJ1-2; D possibly corresponds to TRBD1 (5 bases). Trimming stripped 0 bases from V and 6 bases from J, with 11 bases between. The germline gives CDR1 MNHNS, CDR2 SASEGT. The CDR3 is made up of 14 amino acids. The CDR3 sequence is CASSEAHRMNGYTF. CDR3 sequence (DNA): TGTGCCAGCAGTGAAGCGCACAGGATGAATGGCTACACCTTC.